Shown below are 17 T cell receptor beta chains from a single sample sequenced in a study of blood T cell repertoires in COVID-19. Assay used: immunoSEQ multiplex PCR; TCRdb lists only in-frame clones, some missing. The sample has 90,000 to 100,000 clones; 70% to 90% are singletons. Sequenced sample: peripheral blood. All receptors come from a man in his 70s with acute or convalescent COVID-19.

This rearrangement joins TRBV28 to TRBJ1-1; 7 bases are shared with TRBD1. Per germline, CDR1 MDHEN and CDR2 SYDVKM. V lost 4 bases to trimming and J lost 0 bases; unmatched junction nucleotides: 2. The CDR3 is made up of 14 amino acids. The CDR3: CASSSTGLNTEAFF. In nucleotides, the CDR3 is TGTGCCAGCAGTTCGACAGGGCTGAACACTGAAGCTTTCTTT.

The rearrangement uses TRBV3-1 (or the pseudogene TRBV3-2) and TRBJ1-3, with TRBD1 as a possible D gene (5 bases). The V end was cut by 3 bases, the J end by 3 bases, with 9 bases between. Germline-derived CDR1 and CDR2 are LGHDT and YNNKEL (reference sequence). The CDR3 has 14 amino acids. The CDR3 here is CASSQNTGGNTIYF. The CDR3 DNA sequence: TGTGCCAGCAGCCAGAATACAGGTGGAAACACCATATATTTT.

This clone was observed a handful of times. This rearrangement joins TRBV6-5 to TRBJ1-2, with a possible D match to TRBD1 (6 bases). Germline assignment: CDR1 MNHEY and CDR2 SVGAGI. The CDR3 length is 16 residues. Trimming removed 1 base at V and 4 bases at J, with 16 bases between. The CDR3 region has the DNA TGTGCCAGCAGTTACTTTGGGGGGGCGCCTTTCTATGGCTACACCTTC. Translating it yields CASSYFGGAPFYGYTF.

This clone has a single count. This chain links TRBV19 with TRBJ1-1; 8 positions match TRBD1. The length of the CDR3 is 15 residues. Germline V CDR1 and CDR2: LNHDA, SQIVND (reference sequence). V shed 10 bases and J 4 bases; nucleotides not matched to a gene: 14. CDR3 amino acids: CATGQGADKGTEAFF. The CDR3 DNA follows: TGTGCCACTGGACAGGGCGCAGATAAGGGCACTGAAGCTTTCTTT.

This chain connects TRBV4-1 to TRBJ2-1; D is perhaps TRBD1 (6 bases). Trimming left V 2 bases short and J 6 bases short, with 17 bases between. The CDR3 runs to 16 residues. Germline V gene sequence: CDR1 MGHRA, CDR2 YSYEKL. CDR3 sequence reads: CASSQTVQGLGNEQFF. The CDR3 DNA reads TGCGCCAGCAGCCAAACCGTACAGGGTTTAGGCAATGAGCAGTTCTTC.

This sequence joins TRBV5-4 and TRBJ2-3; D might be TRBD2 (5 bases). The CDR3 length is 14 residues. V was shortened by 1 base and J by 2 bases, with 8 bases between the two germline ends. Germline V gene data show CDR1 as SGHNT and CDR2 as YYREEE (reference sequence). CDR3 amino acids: CASSLSLATDTQYF. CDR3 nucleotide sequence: TGTGCCAGCAGCTTGTCGCTAGCCACAGATACGCAGTATTTT.

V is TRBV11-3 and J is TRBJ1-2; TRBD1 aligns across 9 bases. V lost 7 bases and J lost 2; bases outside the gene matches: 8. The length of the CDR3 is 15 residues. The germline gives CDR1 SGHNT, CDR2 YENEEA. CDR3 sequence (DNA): TGTGCCAGCACTGCACTTGGACAGGGGAACTATGGCTACACCTTC. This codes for CASTALGQGNYGYTF.

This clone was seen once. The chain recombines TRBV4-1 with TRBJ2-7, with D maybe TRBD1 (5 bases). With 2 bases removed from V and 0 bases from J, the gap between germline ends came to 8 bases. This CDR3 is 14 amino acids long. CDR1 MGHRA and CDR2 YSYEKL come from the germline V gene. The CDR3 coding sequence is TGCGCCAGCAGCCAACGGCAGGGCTCCTACGAGCAGTACTTC. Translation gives CASSQRQGSYEQYF.

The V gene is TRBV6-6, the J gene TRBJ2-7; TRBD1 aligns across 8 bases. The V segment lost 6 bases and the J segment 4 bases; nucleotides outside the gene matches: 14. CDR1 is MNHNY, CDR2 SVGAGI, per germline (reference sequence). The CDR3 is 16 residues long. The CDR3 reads CASRHPLIGQGYEQYF. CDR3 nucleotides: TGTGCCAGCAGGCACCCTCTAATTGGACAGGGTTACGAGCAGTACTTC.

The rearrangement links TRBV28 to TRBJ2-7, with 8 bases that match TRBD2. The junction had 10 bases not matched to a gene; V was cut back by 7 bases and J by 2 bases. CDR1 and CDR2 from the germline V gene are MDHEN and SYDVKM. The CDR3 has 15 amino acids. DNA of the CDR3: TGTGCCAGCAATCCCGTTAGCGGGGTTGCCTACGAGCAGTACTTC. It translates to CASNPVSGVAYEQYF. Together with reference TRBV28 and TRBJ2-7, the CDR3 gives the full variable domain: DVKVTQSSRYLVKRTGEKVFLECVQDMDHENMFWYRQDPGLGLRLIYFSYDVKMKEKGDIPEGYSVSREKKERFSLILESASTNQTSMYLCASNPVSGVAYEQYFGPGTRLTVT.

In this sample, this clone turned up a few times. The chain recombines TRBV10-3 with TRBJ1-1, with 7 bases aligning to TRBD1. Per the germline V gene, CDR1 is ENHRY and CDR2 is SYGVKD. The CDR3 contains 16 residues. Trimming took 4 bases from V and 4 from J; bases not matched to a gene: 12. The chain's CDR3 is CAISGGGTARGTEAFF. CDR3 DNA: TGTGCCATCAGTGGAGGGGGCACCGCCAGGGGCACTGAAGCTTTCTTT.

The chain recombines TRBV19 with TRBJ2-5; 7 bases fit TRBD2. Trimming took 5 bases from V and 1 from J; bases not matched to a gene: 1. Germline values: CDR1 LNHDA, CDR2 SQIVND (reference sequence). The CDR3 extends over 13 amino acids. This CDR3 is CASSWTSQETQYF. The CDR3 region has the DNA TGTGCCAGTAGTTGGACTAGCCAAGAGACCCAGTACTTC.

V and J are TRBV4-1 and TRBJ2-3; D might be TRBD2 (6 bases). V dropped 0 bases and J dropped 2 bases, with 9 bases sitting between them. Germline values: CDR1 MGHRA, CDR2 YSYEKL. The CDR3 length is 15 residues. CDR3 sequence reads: CASSQEGLPTDTQYF. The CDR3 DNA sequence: TGCGCCAGCAGCCAAGAGGGACTCCCCACAGATACGCAGTATTTT.

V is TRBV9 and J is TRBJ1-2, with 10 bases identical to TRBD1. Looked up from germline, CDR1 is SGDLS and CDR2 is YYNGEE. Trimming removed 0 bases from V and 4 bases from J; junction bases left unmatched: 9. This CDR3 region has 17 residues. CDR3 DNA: TGTGCCAGCAGCGTAGCTGGGACAGGGGTCCCTCTCTATGGCTACACCTTC. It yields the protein CASSVAGTGVPLYGYTF. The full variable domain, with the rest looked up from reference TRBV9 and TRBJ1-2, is DSGVTQTPKHLITATGQRVTLRCSPRSGDLSVYWYQQSLDQGLQFLIQYYNGEERAKGNILERFSAQQFPDLHSELNLSSLELGDSALYFCASSVAGTGVPLYGYTFGSGTRLTVV.

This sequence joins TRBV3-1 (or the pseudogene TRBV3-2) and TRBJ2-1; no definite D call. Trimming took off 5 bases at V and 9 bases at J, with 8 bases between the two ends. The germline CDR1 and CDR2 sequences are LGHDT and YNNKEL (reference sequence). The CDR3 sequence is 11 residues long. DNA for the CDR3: TGTGCCAGCAGCTCATACGGTGAGCAGTTCTTC. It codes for CASSSYGEQFF.

The CDR3 DNA follows: TGTGCCAGCAGCTTTGGCAGCAGGGTTTCAGCTGATTCACCCCTCCACTTT. Protein sequence: CASSFGSRVSADSPLHF. This chain links TRBV7-9 with TRBJ1-6, with a possible D match to TRBD1 (5 bases). This CDR3 region has 17 residues. Germline CDR1 and CDR2: SEHNR and FQNEAQ (reference sequence). The ends were cut back, 3 bases at V and 8 bases at J, with 20 bases in the middle.

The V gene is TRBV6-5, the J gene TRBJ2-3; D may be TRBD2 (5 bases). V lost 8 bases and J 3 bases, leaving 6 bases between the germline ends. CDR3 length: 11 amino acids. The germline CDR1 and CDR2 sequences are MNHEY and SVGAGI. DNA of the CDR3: TGTGCCAGCGGACTTACAGATACGCAGTATTTT. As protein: CASGLTDTQYF.